The sequence of this T cell receptor beta chain was determined in a study of monozygotic twins with inflammatory bowel disease. TCRdb reworked the 5' RACE reads into one entry per CDR3 protein, no DNA. The sample has about 420,000 distinct CDR3 sequences; the top ten hold around 2.5%. From germline, CDR1 is MNHEY and CDR2 SVGAGI. The CDR3 is 18 amino acids. The sequence derives from a human donor with ulcerative colitis or Crohn's disease, or a healthy co-twin of an affected twin (not recorded which). Sequenced: blood. This chain uses TRBV6-5 with TRBJ2-2; the TCRdb call, TRBD2, lacks DNA for checking. CDR3 sequence: CASSYSTVGGAGTGELFF.